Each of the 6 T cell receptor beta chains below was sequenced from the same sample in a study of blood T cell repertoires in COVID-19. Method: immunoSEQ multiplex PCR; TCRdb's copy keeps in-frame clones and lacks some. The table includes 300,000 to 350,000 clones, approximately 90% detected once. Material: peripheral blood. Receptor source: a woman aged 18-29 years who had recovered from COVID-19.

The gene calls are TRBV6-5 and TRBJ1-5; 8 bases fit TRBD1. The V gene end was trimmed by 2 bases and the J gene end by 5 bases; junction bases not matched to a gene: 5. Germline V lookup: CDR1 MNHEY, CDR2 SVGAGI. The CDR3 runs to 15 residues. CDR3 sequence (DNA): TGTGCCAGCAGTTACAGGGCAGGGGGCGATCAGCCCCAGCATTTT. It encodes CASSYRAGGDQPQHF.

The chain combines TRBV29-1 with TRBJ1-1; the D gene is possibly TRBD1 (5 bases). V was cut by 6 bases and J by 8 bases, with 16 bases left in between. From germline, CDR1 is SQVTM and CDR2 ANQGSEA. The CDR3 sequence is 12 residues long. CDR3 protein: CSVVRQSSEAFF. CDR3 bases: TGCAGCGTCGTACGACAGTCCTCGGAAGCTTTCTTT.

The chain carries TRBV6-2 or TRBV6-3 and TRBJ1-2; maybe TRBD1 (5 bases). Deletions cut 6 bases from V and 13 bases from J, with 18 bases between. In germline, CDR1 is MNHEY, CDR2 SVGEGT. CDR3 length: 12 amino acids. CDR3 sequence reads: CASSPRGVAGTF. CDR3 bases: TGTGCCAGCAGCCCCCGGGGGGTCGCCGGCACCTTC.

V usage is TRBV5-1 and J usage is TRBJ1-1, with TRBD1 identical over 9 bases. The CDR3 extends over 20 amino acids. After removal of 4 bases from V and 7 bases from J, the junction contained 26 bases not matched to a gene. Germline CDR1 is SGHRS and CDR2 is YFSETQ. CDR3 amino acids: CASSAFPGTGMPGMGDEAFF. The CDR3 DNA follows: TGCGCCAGCAGCGCGTTTCCCGGGACAGGGATGCCTGGGATGGGGGATGAAGCTTTCTTT. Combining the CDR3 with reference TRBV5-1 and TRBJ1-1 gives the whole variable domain KAGVTQTPRYLIKTRGQQVTLSCSPISGHRSVSWYQQTPGQGLQFLFEYFSETQRNKGNFPGRFSGRQFSNSRSEMNVSTLELGDSALYLCASSAFPGTGMPGMGDEAFFGQGTRLTVV.

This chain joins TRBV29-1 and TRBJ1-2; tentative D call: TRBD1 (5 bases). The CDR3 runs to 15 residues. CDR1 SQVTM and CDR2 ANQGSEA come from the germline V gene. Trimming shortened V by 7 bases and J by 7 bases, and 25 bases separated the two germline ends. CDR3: CSAIPQGATRGGYTF. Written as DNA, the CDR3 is TGCAGCGCCATCCCCCAAGGGGCCACCCGTGGTGGCTACACCTTC.

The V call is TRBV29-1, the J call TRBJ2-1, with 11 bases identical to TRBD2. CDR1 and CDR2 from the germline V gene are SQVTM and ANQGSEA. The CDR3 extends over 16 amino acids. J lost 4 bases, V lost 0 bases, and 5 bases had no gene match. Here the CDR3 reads CSVEDPSGRTYNEQFF. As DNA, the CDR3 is TGCAGCGTTGAAGATCCTAGCGGGAGGACTTACAATGAGCAGTTCTTC.